These T cell receptor beta chains were read from a single sample in a study of regulatory T cells. Assay: immunoSEQ multiplex PCR; the TCRdb copy retains only in-frame clones and omits some. The sample records tens of thousands of clones, under 95% being singletons. The sequenced sample consisted of CD8+ T cells sorted from blood. The source of these receptors is a child aged 2-15 years with CD3G deficiency. Each CDR3 is given with its conserved first and last residue. A D gene is named only where the DNA matches it firmly. Size is omitted from some rows. Given values are once, few, many or a class for expanded clones.

J gene: TRBJ1-1
clone size: NA
V gene: TRBV6-1
D gene: NA
CDR3 DNA: TGTGCCAGCATCCCCGGTGGGAGCACTGAAGCTTTCTTT
CDR3 protein: CASIPGGSTEAFF

J gene: TRBJ2-7
clone size: NA
V gene: TRBV7-9
D gene: NA
CDR3 DNA: TGTGCCAGCAGCTTAGGGGGACGCGAGCAGTACTTC
CDR3 protein: CASSLGGREQYF

J gene: TRBJ2-7
clone size: NA
V gene: TRBV13
D gene: NA
CDR3 DNA: TGTGCCAGCAGCCATGGCGGAGGCGAGCAGTACTTC
CDR3 protein: CASSHGGGEQYF

J gene: TRBJ2-2
clone size: NA
V gene: TRBV19
D gene: NA
CDR3 DNA: TGTGCCAGTAGTTGGGGCACCGGGGAGCTGTTTTTT
CDR3 protein: CASSWGTGELFF

J gene: TRBJ2-7
clone size: NA
V gene: TRBV7-8
D gene: NA
CDR3 DNA: TGTGCCAGCAGCTTAGGAGGGAGATCGTACGAGCAGTACTTC
CDR3 protein: CASSLGGRSYEQYF

J gene: TRBJ2-7
clone size: NA
V gene: TRBV28
D gene: NA
CDR3 DNA: TGTGCCAGCAGGGCTGACCGATTCCCCTACGAGCAGTACTTC
CDR3 protein: CASRADRFPYEQYF

J gene: TRBJ2-5
clone size: NA
V gene: TRBV28
D gene: NA
CDR3 DNA: TGTGCCAGCAGTTTAGCGGCGAAAGAGACCCAGTACTTC
CDR3 protein: CASSLAAKETQYF

J gene: TRBJ1-1
clone size: NA
V gene: TRBV7-2
D gene: NA
CDR3 DNA: TGTGCCAGCAGCACAGGACCACAAGCTTTCTTT
CDR3 protein: CASSTGPQAFF

J gene: TRBJ2-3
clone size: NA
V gene: TRBV19
D gene: NA
CDR3 DNA: TGTGCCAGTAGTATGACGGGAGTCACAGATACGCAGTATTTT
CDR3 protein: CASSMTGVTDTQYF

J gene: TRBJ2-7
clone size: NA
V gene: TRBV7-8
D gene: TRBD1
CDR3 DNA: TGTGCCAGCAGCCCTGGGACAGGACCCTACGAGCAGTACTTC
CDR3 protein: CASSPGTGPYEQYF

J gene: TRBJ2-7
clone size: NA
V gene: TRBV28
D gene: NA
CDR3 DNA: TGTGCCAGCAGCCTAACCCTGTCCTACGAGCAGTACTTC
CDR3 protein: CASSLTLSYEQYF

J gene: TRBJ2-1
clone size: once
V gene: TRBV28
D gene: NA
CDR3 DNA: TGTGCCAGCAGTTTTGGTCCGGCCTACAATGAGCAGTTCTTC
CDR3 protein: CASSFGPAYNEQFF

J gene: TRBJ2-7
clone size: NA
V gene: TRBV27
D gene: NA
CDR3 DNA: TGTGCCAGCAGTTTTTCTTCCGCGGGGGAGCAGTACTTC
CDR3 protein: CASSFSSAGEQYF

J gene: TRBJ1-1
clone size: NA
V gene: TRBV19
D gene: NA
CDR3 DNA: TGTGCCAGTAGGACAGGTCTCGGTGACACTGAAGCTTTCTTT
CDR3 protein: CASRTGLGDTEAFF

J gene: TRBJ2-1
clone size: NA
V gene: TRBV28
D gene: NA
CDR3 DNA: TGTGCCAGCAGTTTGCGGGGACAGTTTAATGAGCAGTTCTTC
CDR3 protein: CASSLRGQFNEQFF

J gene: TRBJ2-4
clone size: NA
V gene: TRBV28
D gene: NA
CDR3 DNA: TGTGCCAGCAGTTATCCAGAGGATATTCAGTACTTC
CDR3 protein: CASSYPEDIQYF

J gene: TRBJ2-3
clone size: NA
V gene: TRBV7-8
D gene: NA
CDR3 DNA: TGTGCCAGCAGCTTTTTCAGTGGGGATACGCAGTATTTT
CDR3 protein: CASSFFSGDTQYF

J gene: TRBJ2-2
clone size: NA
V gene: TRBV28
D gene: NA
CDR3 DNA: TGTGCCAGCAGTTCGCGGACTGGCACCGGGGAGCTGTTTTTT
CDR3 protein: CASSSRTGTGELFF

J gene: TRBJ2-7
clone size: NA
V gene: TRBV25-1
D gene: TRBD1
CDR3 DNA: TGTGCCAGCAGTAGGACAGGGTCCTACGAGCAGTACTTC
CDR3 protein: CASSRTGSYEQYF

J gene: TRBJ2-1
clone size: NA
V gene: TRBV6-1
D gene: NA
CDR3 DNA: TGTGCCAGCAGTGAATGGACCAATTCCTACAATGAGCAGTTCTTC
CDR3 protein: CASSEWTNSYNEQFF

J gene: TRBJ2-7
clone size: NA
V gene: TRBV10-3
D gene: TRBD2
CDR3 DNA: TGTGCCATCAGTGAGGGACTAGCGGGTGCCTACGAGCAGTACTTC
CDR3 protein: CAISEGLAGAYEQYF

J gene: TRBJ1-1
clone size: NA
V gene: TRBV19
D gene: NA
CDR3 DNA: TGTGCCAGTAGTATTGACGGCACACAAGCTTTCTTT
CDR3 protein: CASSIDGTQAFF

J gene: TRBJ1-4
clone size: NA
V gene: TRBV7-9
D gene: TRBD1
CDR3 DNA: TGTGCCAGCAGCTTCGGACAGGGTGCAACTAATGAAAAACTGTTTTTT
CDR3 protein: CASSFGQGATNEKLFF

J gene: TRBJ2-3
clone size: once
V gene: TRBV7-9
D gene: TRBD2
CDR3 DNA: TGTGCCAGCAGCCCCTCTAGCGGCTACACAGATACGCAGTATTTT
CDR3 protein: CASSPSSGYTDTQYF

J gene: TRBJ2-1
clone size: NA
V gene: TRBV6-6
D gene: TRBD1
CDR3 DNA: TGTGCCAGCAGAGGACAGGGGGCGAGGGGAATCAATGAGCAGTTCTTC
CDR3 protein: CASRGQGARGINEQFF

J gene: TRBJ2-7
clone size: NA
V gene: TRBV28
D gene: TRBD2
CDR3 DNA: TGTGCCAGCAGTCCCGCTTCGGGAGGCCCCTCCTACGAGCAGTACTTC
CDR3 protein: CASSPASGGPSYEQYF